The rows below give T cell receptor beta chains drawn from one sample of a study of blood T cell repertoires in COVID-19. Measured with immunoSEQ multiplex PCR; TCRdb has only the in-frame clones, and not every one. The top ten hold around 2% of the sample, which has over 200,000 clones, less than 85% seen once. The material sequenced was PBMCs or T cells enriched from blood (not recorded which). These receptors were collected from a man aged 55-75 years who had recovered from COVID-19. Both conserved end residues are part of each CDR3. Fields, in order: D gene, J gene, V gene, clone size, CDR3 DNA, CDR3 protein. D genes are given only for firm matches. Clone size is stated in some rows and not others, as once, few, many or a class when expanded.

>.|TRBJ2-3|TRBV29-1|.
TGCAGCGTCGCCGCGGGGGCACCCACAGATACGCAGTATTTT
CSVAAGAPTDTQYF
>.|TRBJ1-4|TRBV18|once
TGTGCCAGCTCAACACAGACAGCAACTAATGAAAAACTGTTTTTT
CASSTQTATNEKLFF
>.|TRBJ2-7|TRBV12-5|few
TGTGCTAGTGGTTTCAACCGGGTGGAGCAGTACTTC
CASGFNRVEQYF
>.|TRBJ2-2|TRBV18|.
TGTGCCAGCTCACCTCCGGGGGTGAACACCGGGGAGCTGTTTTTT
CASSPPGVNTGELFF
>.|TRBJ1-1|TRBV19|.
TGTGCCAGTAGTAACCACAGGCTGAACACTGAAGCTTTCTTT
CASSNHRLNTEAFF
>.|TRBJ1-2|TRBV5-1|.
TGCGCCAGCAGCTTGGCATCCACAGCATATGGCTACACCTTC
CASSLASTAYGYTF
>TRBD1|TRBJ2-6|TRBV11-3|.
TGTGCCAGCAGCTTTGGGACAGGCGAAAGTGGGGCCAACGTCCTGACTTTC
CASSFGTGESGANVLTF
>TRBD1|TRBJ1-2|TRBV6-5|.
TGTGCCAGCAGACGGGACAGGGTACCGAACTATGGCTACACCTTC
CASRRDRVPNYGYTF
>TRBD1|TRBJ1-1|TRBV9|.
TGTGCCAGCAGCGCGGCCGGGACAGTGACATCTGAAGCTTTCTTT
CASSAAGTVTSEAFF
>TRBD1|TRBJ1-4|TRBV7-9|.
TGTGCCAGCAGCTTAGACCCGGGACAGGGGAATGAAAAACTGTTTTTT
CASSLDPGQGNEKLFF
>TRBD1|TRBJ1-2|TRBV5-1|.
TGCGCCAGCAGCTTGGGGGGACAGGGGACCCTTAAGGATGGCTACACCTTC
CASSLGGQGTLKDGYTF